This passage covers 14 T cell receptor beta chains from one sample sequenced in a study of control samples from healthy donors and cancer patients. TCRdb keeps only in-frame clones here, not all; method: immunoSEQ multiplex PCR. The table shows some 130,000 clones, with 80% to 95% occurring only once. Material: blood. The receptors originated from a young man in good health.

J is TRBJ1-3 and V is TRBV5-1; a weak D match, TRBD1 (6 bases). Germline V gives CDR1 SGHRS, CDR2 YFSETQ. Trimming cost V 0 bases and J 5 bases, with 15 bases left between them. CDR3 length: 16 residues. The CDR3 region is CASSLEGRGIRNTIYF. Here the CDR3 DNA reads TGCGCCAGCAGCTTGGAGGGCAGGGGCATACGAAACACCATATATTTT.

This chain joins TRBV6-5 and TRBJ1-5, with TRBD1 matching 10 bases. Germline lookup yields CDR1 MNHEY and CDR2 SVGAGI. After removal of 6 bases from V and 6 bases from J, the junction contained 5 bases not matched to a gene. The CDR3 totals 14 residues. The CDR3 spells CASSQGQGSQPQHF. The DNA of the CDR3 is TGTGCCAGCAGCCAGGGACAGGGGAGTCAGCCCCAGCATTTT.

This clone was seen just once. This chain links TRBV29-1 with TRBJ1-1; D is possibly TRBD1 (5 bases). Germline V gives CDR1 SQVTM, CDR2 ANQGSEA. The V and J ends lost 3 bases and 0 bases respectively, with 8 bases between them. This CDR3 is built from 13 residues. In DNA form, the CDR3 reads TGCAGCGTTGAGAGGGGTATGAACACTGAAGCTTTCTTT. Its translation is CSVERGMNTEAFF. The whole variable domain, filled in from reference TRBV29-1 and TRBJ1-1, reads SAVISQKPSRDICQRGTSLTIQCQVDSQVTMMFWYRQQPGQSLTLIATANQGSEATYESGFVIDKFPISRPNLTFSTLTVSNMSPEDSSIYLCSVERGMNTEAFFGQGTRLTVV.

This chain connects TRBV7-9 to TRBJ1-1; the D is unclear. V lost 2 bases to trimming and J lost 0 bases, with 10 bases between them. The germline gives CDR1 SEHNR, CDR2 FQNEAQ (reference sequence). This CDR3 is built from 15 residues. The CDR3 here is CASSLLGRLNTEAFF. The CDR3 DNA reads as TGTGCCAGCAGCTTATTGGGCAGATTGAACACTGAAGCTTTCTTT. Full variable domain (missing parts from reference TRBV7-9 and TRBJ1-1): DTGVSQNPRHKITKRGQNVTFRCDPISEHNRLYWYRQTLGQGPEFLTYFQNEAQLEKSRLLSDRFSAERPKGSFSTLEIQRTEQGDSAMYLCASSLLGRLNTEAFFGQGTRLTVV.

This rearrangement joins TRBV3-1 (or the pseudogene TRBV3-2) to TRBJ2-5; D gene uncertain. Looked up from germline, CDR1 is LGHDT and CDR2 is YNNKEL (reference sequence). With 0 bases removed from V and 4 bases from J, the gap between germline ends came to 3 bases. This CDR3 has 12 residues. The DNA for the CDR3 is TGTGCCAGCAGCCAAGATAGAGAGACCCAGTACTTC. It encodes CASSQDRETQYF.

The CDR3 DNA reads TGTGCCAGCAGTGAAGTATCGGGGCATACGAAAAAACTGTTTTTT. Translation gives CASSEVSGHTKKLFF. The chain joins TRBV6-1 to TRBJ1-4, with D tentatively TRBD1 (5 bases). CDR1 is MNHNS, CDR2 SASEGT, per germline. V was clipped by 1 base and J by 9 bases, with 15 bases between them. The CDR3 has 15 residues.

The chain has TRBV28 and TRBJ2-5; 7 nucleotides match TRBD2. The CDR3 extends over 15 amino acids. Trimming took 8 bases from V and 0 from J; bases not matched to a gene: 9. The germline gives CDR1 MDHEN, CDR2 SYDVKM. CDR3 in amino acids: CASSPTGGYQETQYF. CDR3 bases: TGTGCCAGCTCACCAACGGGAGGATACCAAGAGACCCAGTACTTC.

This sequence joins TRBV27 and TRBJ2-7; no clear D. This CDR3 spans 14 amino acids. V lost 6 bases to trimming and J lost 0 bases, with 12 bases between them. The germline V gene has CDR1 MNHEY and CDR2 SMNVEV (reference sequence). CDR3 amino acids: CASSFTRSSYEQYF. The DNA of the CDR3 is TGTGCCAGCAGCTTTACAAGGAGCTCCTACGAGCAGTACTTC.

The chain links TRBV6-1 to TRBJ2-7; D is undetermined. Germline V lookup: CDR1 MNHNS, CDR2 SASEGT. The germline V and J ends were trimmed by 2 bases and 3 bases, with 8 bases remaining between them. This CDR3 has 13 residues. The CDR3 spells CASSELSNYEQYF. CDR3 coding DNA: TGTGCCAGCAGTGAATTGTCAAACTACGAGCAGTACTTC.

This chain uses TRBV27 with TRBJ1-3; D uncertain. CDR1 and CDR2 (germline): MNHEY, SMNVEV (reference sequence). CDR3 length: 14 amino acids. V was cut by 7 bases and J by 2 bases, with 12 bases left in between. The CDR3, as DNA: TGTGCCAGCAAGGATCTAGACGCTGGAAACACCATATATTTT. This gives the protein CASKDLDAGNTIYF.

The rearrangement links TRBV10-3 to TRBJ2-1, with D perhaps given as TRBD1 or TRBD2 (5 bases each). Germline lookup yields CDR1 ENHRY and CDR2 SYGVKD. The V and J ends lost 1 base and 3 bases respectively, with 13 bases between them. The CDR3 runs to 16 residues. The CDR3 nucleotides read TGTGCCATCAGTGAGTGGACTCGGGGCGACTACAATGAGCAGTTCTTC. Protein: CAISEWTRGDYNEQFF.

The chain uses TRBV7-2 and TRBJ1-2; TRBD1 might be the D (5 bases). The CDR3 covers 16 residues. The V gene's germline CDR1 is SGHTA and CDR2 FQGNSA. Trimming left V 1 base short and J 0 bases short, with 12 bases between. The CDR3 bases are TGTGCCAGCAGCTTAGGTAGGGGCGGAGCTAACTATGGCTACACCTTC. It yields the protein CASSLGRGGANYGYTF.

This rearrangement joins TRBV20-1 to TRBJ2-2; unclear D gene. The CDR3 has 15 residues. Trimming pared 3 bases from V and 1 base from J, leaving 12 bases between. Germline CDR1 is DFQATT and CDR2 is SNEGSKA (reference sequence). CDR3 loop: CSASRRRKNTGELFF. In DNA, the CDR3 is TGCAGTGCTAGTCGTCGGCGGAAGAACACCGGGGAGCTGTTTTTT.

In its sample, this clone was seen once. The rearrangement joins TRBV9 to TRBJ2-3; 7 bases are a match to TRBD2. The CDR3 has 14 amino acids. The V gene's germline CDR1 is SGDLS and CDR2 YYNGEE. The V gene end was trimmed by 1 base and the J gene end by 4 bases; junction bases not matched to a gene: 3. The CDR3 nucleotides read TGTGCCAGCAGCGTATGGGGAGGGGCAGATACGCAGTATTTT. Its translation: CASSVWGGADTQYF.